These 28 T cell receptor beta chains originate from one sample sequenced in a study of PD-1 blockade in classical Hodgkin lymphoma. Profiling relied on immunoSEQ multiplex PCR, and the TCRdb table lists in-frame clones only, not all of them. The sample includes nearly 25,000 clones, 60% to 85% of them seen just once. All trial patients relapsed after autologous stem cell transplantation. The source was peripheral blood mononuclear cells (PBMCs), collected before the second cycle of nivolumab. The receptor set was obtained from a human donor with classical Hodgkin lymphoma.

This chain links TRBV19 with TRBJ2-7, with 7 nucleotides matching TRBD1. The CDR3 spans 14 residues. Trimming took 0 bases from V and 3 from J; bases not matched to a gene: 2. CDR1 is LNHDA and CDR2 is SQIVND in the germline V gene (reference sequence). CDR3 sequence (DNA): TGTGCCAGTAGTATAGAGGGACAGTTCTACGAGCAGTACTTC. As protein: CASSIEGQFYEQYF.

CDR3 residues: CASSLGAQSSGANVLTF. CDR3 bases: TGTGCCAGCAGCTTGGGGGCCCAGAGCTCTGGGGCCAACGTCCTGACTTTC. V and J are TRBV5-4 and TRBJ2-6; D call uncertain. Trimming removed 0 bases at V and 0 bases at J, with 10 bases between. CDR3 length equals 17 residues. CDR1 is SGHNT, CDR2 YYREEE, per germline (reference sequence). Filled out from reference TRBV5-4 and TRBJ2-6, the complete variable domain reads ETGVTQSPTHLIKTRGQQVTLRCSSQSGHNTVSWYQQALGQGPQFIFQYYREEENGRGNFPPRFSGLQFPNYSSELNVNALELDDSALYLCASSLGAQSSGANVLTFGAGSRLTVL.

This rearrangement joins TRBV27 to TRBJ1-4; weak D call: TRBD1 (6 bases). The CDR3 extends over 15 amino acids. CDR1 MNHEY and CDR2 SMNVEV come from the germline V gene (reference sequence). Trimming pared 3 bases from V and 5 bases from J, leaving 13 bases between. The CDR3 here is CASSFRQDENEKLFF. The CDR3 nucleotides read TGTGCCAGCAGTTTTAGACAGGATGAAAATGAAAAACTGTTTTTT.

In this sample, this clone turned up once. The chain joins TRBV18 to TRBJ1-3; no definite D call. This CDR3 comprises 13 residues. Trimming cost V 2 bases and J 9 bases, with 11 bases left between them. In germline, CDR1 is KGHSH, CDR2 LQKENI. CDR3 in DNA: TGTGCCAGCTCACCAAATTCTGATGCCACCATATATTTT. Protein sequence: CASSPNSDATIYF.

V is TRBV19 and J is TRBJ2-5; maybe TRBD2 (6 bases). The CDR3 extends over 18 amino acids. Trimming cost V 3 bases and J 0 bases, with 20 bases left between them. Germline CDR1 and CDR2: LNHDA and SQIVND (reference sequence). CDR3 nucleotide sequence: TGTGCCAGTAGTATGCGGAGGGCGGGGAGTCGGTACCAAGAGACCCAGTACTTC. It translates to CASSMRRAGSRYQETQYF.

The chain links TRBV2 to TRBJ1-1; 7 nucleotides align to TRBD1. V was clipped by 7 bases and J by 4 bases; unmatched bases: 15. The CDR3 has 16 amino acids. Germline V lookup: CDR1 SNHLY, CDR2 FYNNEI. The CDR3, as DNA: TGTGCCAGCACTACCTCAGGAGACAGGGCGGGCACTGAAGCTTTCTTT. Protein sequence: CASTTSGDRAGTEAFF.

The sample holds a few counts of this clone. V gene TRBV18 combines with J gene TRBJ2-1; no clear D gene. The CDR3 sequence is 14 residues long. V lost 6 bases, J lost 2 bases, and 11 bases lay in between. CDR1 KGHSH and CDR2 LQKENI come from the germline V gene. In nucleotides, the CDR3 is TGTGCCAGCTCTTTAAGCCCAGCCTACAATGAGCAGTTCTTC. Protein product: CASSLSPAYNEQFF.

The rearrangement links TRBV2 to TRBJ2-4; 8 positions match TRBD1. Germline lookup yields CDR1 SNHLY and CDR2 FYNNEI. The CDR3 extends over 13 amino acids. Trimming at V came to 6 bases and at J to 8 bases, leaving 6 bases not matched to a gene. The CDR3 loop is CASSYRGMDIQYF. The CDR3 nucleotides are TGTGCCAGCAGCTACAGGGGGATGGACATTCAGTACTTC.

This rearrangement joins TRBV28 to TRBJ1-5, with D possibly matching TRBD1 (6 bases). V was cut by 8 bases and J by 3 bases, with 8 bases left in between. CDR1 is MDHEN and CDR2 is SYDVKM in the germline V gene. The CDR3 is 12 residues long. The CDR3 bases are TGTGCCAGCCAGGGGTCCAATCAGCCCCAGCATTTT. Protein: CASQGSNQPQHF.

This clone was counted between two and nine times. This chain connects TRBV5-1 to TRBJ1-1; possibly TRBD1 for D (5 bases). Looked up from germline, CDR1 is SGHRS and CDR2 is YFSETQ. The germline V and J ends were trimmed by 4 bases and 1 base, with 11 bases remaining between them. This CDR3 spans 14 amino acids. Here the CDR3 DNA reads TGCGCCAGCAGCCAATCCACAGGGAACACTGAAGCTTTCTTT. It encodes CASSQSTGNTEAFF.

V usage is TRBV6-5 and J usage is TRBJ1-1; 11 nucleotides match TRBD1. Unmatched junction bases numbered 5, after V lost 5 bases and J lost 3 bases. Per germline, CDR1 MNHEY and CDR2 SVGAGI. This CDR3 comprises 15 residues. CDR3 protein: CASSGQGAGDTEAFF. DNA for the CDR3: TGTGCCAGCAGTGGACAGGGGGCGGGTGACACTGAAGCTTTCTTT.

The chain recombines TRBV5-6 with TRBJ2-2; D is unclear. This CDR3 spans 15 amino acids. Germline assignment: CDR1 SGHDT and CDR2 YYEEEE. Trimming removed 0 bases from V and 5 bases from J, with 11 bases in between. CDR3 sequence reads: CASSLAEGRTGELFF. In DNA form, the CDR3 reads TGTGCCAGCAGCTTGGCCGAAGGTCGTACCGGGGAGCTGTTTTTT.

The V call is TRBV6-6, the J call TRBJ1-2; D unclear. The CDR3 extends over 14 amino acids. Germline V gene lookup returns CDR1 MNHNY and CDR2 SVGAGI (reference sequence). V lost 4 bases to trimming and J lost 5 bases, with 14 bases between them. The CDR3 loop is CASSSLGLTYGYTF. DNA for the CDR3: TGTGCCAGCAGTTCCTTAGGTCTAACGTATGGCTACACCTTC.

This rearrangement joins TRBV27 to TRBJ2-1; no clear D. The CDR3 length is 14 residues. CDR1 MNHEY and CDR2 SMNVEV come from the germline V gene (reference sequence). V was cut by 7 bases and J by 0 bases, with 10 bases left in between. CDR3 in DNA: TGTGCCAGCAATGACCCTAGCTCCTACAATGAGCAGTTCTTC. Translated, it gives CASNDPSSYNEQFF.

This chain joins TRBV2 and TRBJ2-7; D not resolved. The CDR3 sequence is 11 residues long. Per germline, CDR1 SNHLY and CDR2 FYNNEI. The ends were cut back, 5 bases at V and 0 bases at J, with 2 bases in the middle. This CDR3 is CASSFSYEQYF. The DNA for the CDR3 is TGTGCCAGCAGTTTCTCCTACGAGCAGTACTTC.

This clone was picked up one time. V usage is TRBV30 and J usage is TRBJ2-7, with 9 bases that match TRBD2. The CDR3 has 13 amino acids. V dropped 4 bases and J dropped 5; count of bases not matched to a gene: 6. Germline V gives CDR1 GTSNPN, CDR2 SVGIG (reference sequence). The CDR3 spells CAWTGAGGNEQYF. CDR3 in DNA: TGTGCCTGGACAGGAGCGGGGGGTAACGAGCAGTACTTC.

The gene calls are TRBV7-9 and TRBJ1-2, with D hard to call. Trimming pared 3 bases from V and 1 base from J, leaving 3 bases between. This CDR3 region has 12 residues. Germline CDR1 is SEHNR and CDR2 is FQNEAQ (reference sequence). The CDR3 coding sequence is TGTGCCAGCAGCTTTAATAACTATGGCTACACCTTC. This translates into CASSFNNYGYTF.

This chain joins TRBV28 and TRBJ1-2; possibly TRBD1 for D (5 bases). The V end lost 5 bases, the J end lost 6 bases, and 16 bases lay between the germline ends. Germline-derived CDR1 and CDR2 are MDHEN and SYDVKM. This CDR3 spans 14 amino acids. The CDR3: CASSPTGGFHGYTF. The CDR3 DNA reads as TGTGCCAGCAGTCCCACGGGGGGGTTCCATGGCTACACCTTC.

The V call is TRBV12-5, the J call TRBJ1-5; D not resolved. Trimming stripped 4 bases from V and 3 bases from J, with 7 bases between. The germline V gene has CDR1 LGHNT and CDR2 FRNRAP. This CDR3 region has 13 residues. In nucleotides, the CDR3 is TGTGCTAGTGGTTCCCCGTCCAATCAGCCCCAGCATTTT. Its translation: CASGSPSNQPQHF. The full variable domain, rest sourced from reference TRBV12-5 and TRBJ1-5, is DARVTQTPRHKVTEMGQEVTMRCQPILGHNTVFWYRQTMMQGLELLAYFRNRAPLDDSGMPKDRFSAEMPDATLATLKIQPSEPRDSAVYFCASGSPSNQPQHFGDGTRLSIL.

The chain links TRBV7-3 to TRBJ2-1; 7 bases line up with TRBD2. The trim removed 5 bases at V and 8 bases at J, leaving 9 bases unmatched. CDR1 and CDR2 from the germline V gene are SGHTA and FQGTGA. This CDR3 has 14 amino acids. CDR3 bases: TGTGCCAGCAGCCCCGGAGGGACTACCGATGAGCAGTTCTTC. Amino acid sequence: CASSPGGTTDEQFF.

The rearrangement joins TRBV18 to TRBJ2-7; D not certain. This CDR3 has 13 amino acids. V dropped 3 bases and J dropped 1 base, with 7 bases sitting between them. Germline values: CDR1 KGHSH, CDR2 LQKENI. CDR3 nucleotides: TGTGCCAGCTCACCGTCTGGGTCCTACGAGCAGTACTTC. Translation gives CASSPSGSYEQYF.

J is TRBJ1-6 and V is TRBV11-2; TRBD1 matches 10 bases. With 3 bases clipped from V and 9 bases from J, the junction kept 8 bases outside the gene matches. Germline V CDR1 and CDR2: SGHAT, FQNNGV. The CDR3 sequence is 16 residues long. The CDR3 nucleotides are TGTGCCAGCAGCTTTGACCCGACAGGGGGCGGTTCACCCCTCCACTTT. Encoded protein: CASSFDPTGGGSPLHF.

In DNA, the CDR3 is TGTGCCACCAGCAGAGAGGCGGGAGGGTCCTACGAGCAGTACTTC. This translates into CATSREAGGSYEQYF. V and J are TRBV15 and TRBJ2-7, with 9 nucleotides matching TRBD2. The CDR3 is made up of 15 amino acids. Trimming took 0 bases from V and 1 from J; bases not matched to a gene: 1. Germline CDR1 and CDR2: LNHNV and YYDKDF (reference sequence).

The rearrangement joins TRBV6-6 to TRBJ2-3, with 11 bases that match TRBD2. Unmatched junction bases numbered 4, after V lost 6 bases and J lost 2 bases. The CDR3 consists of 15 residues. Germline V gene sequence: CDR1 MNHNY, CDR2 SVGAGI (reference sequence). CDR3 region: CASSSTSGITDTQYF. The DNA for the CDR3 is TGTGCCAGCAGCTCGACTAGCGGGATCACAGATACGCAGTATTTT.

The chain joins TRBV25-1 to TRBJ2-2, with TRBD2 matching over 8 bases. The V gene end was trimmed by 5 bases and the J gene end by 9 bases; junction bases not matched to a gene: 2. The CDR3 is 12 amino acids. Germline CDR1 MGHDK, CDR2 SYGVNS. The CDR3 loop reads CASSLAGWELFF. The CDR3 coding sequence is TGTGCCAGCAGTCTAGCGGGTTGGGAGCTGTTTTTT. Together with reference TRBV25-1 and TRBJ2-2, the CDR3 gives the full variable domain: EADIYQTPRYLVIGTGKKITLECSQTMGHDKMYWYQQDPGMELHLIHYSYGVNSTEKGDLSSESTVSRIRTEHFPLTLESARPSHTSQYLCASSLAGWELFFGEGSRLTVL.

The V gene is TRBV18, the J gene TRBJ2-2; D may be TRBD2 (5 bases). Trimming shortened V by 3 bases and J by 2 bases, and 13 bases separated the two germline ends. The CDR3 has 16 residues. The germline gives CDR1 KGHSH, CDR2 LQKENI. Here the CDR3 reads CASSPNSGLNTGELFF. CDR3 DNA: TGTGCCAGCTCACCTAACAGCGGACTTAACACCGGGGAGCTGTTTTTT.

This clone has only one observation. This rearrangement joins TRBV7-2 to TRBJ1-2; D is unclear. This CDR3 has 13 amino acids. CDR1 SGHTA and CDR2 FQGNSA come from the germline V gene. The V end was cut by 3 bases, the J end by 4 bases, with 9 bases between. Written as DNA, the CDR3 is TGTGCCAGCAGCTTTGGACTCATCTATGGCTACACCTTC. This gives the protein CASSFGLIYGYTF.

This chain joins TRBV5-1 and TRBJ2-3; no firm D call. The germline V and J ends were trimmed by 2 bases and 4 bases, with 8 bases remaining between them. This CDR3 region has 13 residues. The germline V gene has CDR1 SGHRS and CDR2 YFSETQ. This CDR3 is CASSFVLPDTQYF. The DNA for the CDR3 is TGCGCCAGCAGCTTCGTTTTACCAGATACGCAGTATTTT.